This TCR beta chain emerged from a study of control samples from healthy donors and cancer patients. From germline, CDR1 is SGHKS and CDR2 YYEKEE (reference sequence). The CDR3 covers 15 residues. V was clipped by 7 bases and J by 3 bases, with 19 bases between them. Repertoires were generated with immunoSEQ multiplex PCR, while TCRdb's copy carries only in-frame clones and drops some. This sample has around 89,000 clones; approximately 82% occur once, and the top ten carry roughly 9.8%. The J gene is TRBJ1-1, the V gene TRBV5-5; the D is unclear. The sample consisted of blood. The source is an older woman in good health. DNA of the CDR3: TGTGCCAGCTCCCTAACTTGGGAGTCCTACACTGAAGCTTTCTTT. This encodes CASSLTWESYTEAFF. Based on the CDR3 plus reference TRBV5-5 and TRBJ1-1, the full variable domain is DAGVTQSPTHLIKTRGQQVTLRCSPISGHKSVSWYQQVLGQGPQFIFQYYEKEERGRGNFPDRFSARQFPNYSSELNVNALLLGDSALYLCASSLTWESYTEAFFGQGTRLTVV.